The TCR beta chain under discussion was sequenced for a study of T cells in Graves' hyperthyroidism and ophthalmopathy. Study summary: Any treatment followed the collection of peripheral blood at initial diagnosis. Study-level points and caveats: Ophthalmopathy and stable hyperthyroidism were told apart by a 13 V-J model.

Patients having uncontrolled infection, another autoimmune disease, pregnancy or lactation were not included. Diagnostic assessment was based on clinical symptoms, serum thyroxine and TRAb, thyroid ultrasound and orbital computed tomography. J gave up 1 base and V 5 bases, and 8 bases lay outside the gene matches. Germline lookup yields CDR1 MGHRA and CDR2 YSYEKL. This CDR3 has 15 residues. As to this clonotype: Its antigen is still unknown.

RNA transcripts gave rise to amplified TCR beta CDR3 regions. A set of HTBI primers served as the primers for a first-round RT-PCR of the TCR CDR3. Each CDR3 protein is one row after TCRdb ran MiXCR on the multiplex PCR reads. The table shows about 210,000 distinct CDR3 sequences, with about a sixth occurring only once. The V gene is TRBV4-1, the J gene TRBJ2-7, with 7 bases fitting TRBD1. The sequence was obtained from a man in his forties or fifties with Graves' hyperthyroidism. The sequenced sample was blood. CDR3: CASSASTGESYEQYF. Written as DNA, the CDR3 is TGCGCCAGCAGCGCAAGTACAGGGGAGTCCTACGAGCAGTACTTC.